The entry that follows covers one TCR beta chain sequence. This clonotype came up many times. This clone's antigen is unknown. Qualities for individual bases were not recorded, and no much larger clone is one base off. This entry is derived from a study of T cells in Graves' hyperthyroidism and ophthalmopathy (dated by TCRdb to between 2017 and 2020). A note on the overall study: Peripheral blood was collected at initial diagnosis, before any treatment. The roughly 94 discovery patients were randomly divided into training and test sets at a 7:3 ratio. To identify TCR V-J signatures that set the groups apart, the researchers used a discovery cohort of 100 patients, made up of under 45 with Graves' ophthalmopathy and 55 to 65 with stable Graves' hyperthyroidism. In addition, the study compared T-cell repertoires in thyroid tissue and in blood from over 5 Graves' hyperthyroidism patients. Prospective prediction of ophthalmopathy was tested in an independent validation cohort of 18 to 20 hyperthyroidism patients and 17 patients who later progressed to ophthalmopathy. TCR Vbeta CDR3 sequencing of approximately 140 peripheral blood samples (fewer than 45 ophthalmopathy, roughly 74 hyperthyroidism and approximately 17 progressor patients) is reported in the paper. After sampling, hyperthyroidism patients received methimazole starting at 30 mg daily, and ophthalmopathy patients received high-dose intravenous methylprednisolone.

Broad study findings and their caveats: In cross-validation, a model built on a 13 V-J signature told ophthalmopathy apart from stable hyperthyroidism with less than 90% sensitivity and around 81% specificity, and in testing the same model reached 80%/75%. In validation, progression to ophthalmopathy was predicted by the model with 70.59% sensitivity and just over 72% specificity, a median of around 6.5 months before onset. Blood samples also contained most of the expanded thyroid clonotypes (frequency above 0.001), which suggests that blood repertoires may reflect thyroid immune responses. Sample size was not statistically predetermined, and blinding of investigators to group allocation was not performed.

TCR beta CDR3 regions were amplified from RNA transcripts. The TCR CDR3 was subjected to a first round of RT-PCR using the HTBI primer set and the Qiagen OneStep RT-PCR kit. Libraries were constructed in a second round of multiplex PCR, after which size selection and purification were carried out. Libraries were sequenced paired-end with 100 bp reads on an Illumina HiSeq2000. Per the source publication's procedure: SOAPnuke was used to process the raw data, with reads discarded if the reads contained adapters or uncalled bases, had a mean Phred below 15, or lacked an exact constant-primer or identifier match. COPE v1.2.5 was used to merge the high-quality paired reads, and each unique nucleotide sequence was defined as a clonotype. MiTCR v1.1 was used to align the clonotypes against IMGT TRBV, TRBD and TRBJ reference segments. The analysis included only V-J combinations with a frequency above 0.0001, which together covered roughly 99% of the repertoires. The TCS score was defined as F50 (clonal expansion) divided by E x V (chaos), with BLOSUM62-based TCRdist calculated between CDR3 peptides within each V-J. Welch's t-statistics and random forest reduced fewer than 550 V-J features to about 13, which were used in a naive Bayes classifier (R e1071). TCRdb reprocessing: public reads trimmed at Q25 with fastp, clones called with MiXCR, in-frame beta chains kept. Each CDR3 protein gets just one entry, which takes the most common genes and DNA from the rows behind it. The authors' filters were not applied to this entry. The sample table records over 250,000 distinct CDR3 sequences; about a sixth of these occur just once. The top ten hold about 50% of the sample.

Based on the germline V gene, the CDR1 and CDR2 sequences are LGHNA and YSLEER. Between the V and J ends, shortened by 4 bases and 4 bases respectively, the junction contains 11 bases. The cysteine opens and the phenylalanine closes a CDR3 of 14 amino acids. Only CDR3 DNA is held: 42 bases, read in frame from base 1. Ophthalmopathy patients had moderately to severely active disease, with a Clinical Activity Score of 3 or more, a NOSPECS grade of 4 or more, and a disease duration of less than 3 months. Patients with uncontrolled infections, other autoimmune diseases, pregnancy or lactation were excluded. Diagnoses relied on clinical symptoms, serum thyroxine and TRAb, thyroid ultrasound and orbital computed tomography. Ficoll-Paque density gradient centrifugation was used to isolate PBMCs from about 10 ml of fresh peripheral blood. Total RNA was extracted using Trizol reagent, and RNA quality was assessed on an Agilent 2100 Bioanalyzer.

The clonotype comes from a woman between 55 and 75 years old with Graves' ophthalmopathy. The rearrangement combines TRBV4-3 with TRBJ2-1; D gene: possibly TRBD2, on 6 matching bases. Sequencing was done on a sample of blood. The CDR3 reads CASSLRLVYNEQFF. The DNA sequence is given as TGCGCCAGCAGCCTACGACTAGTATACAATGAGCAGTTCTTC.